The 6 T cell receptor beta chains presented below share a single source sample, sequenced in a study of shared clonotypes between healthy human individuals. Clones were read by immunoSEQ multiplex PCR, and TCRdb kept only the in-frame ones, dropping some. Of roughly 2,500,000 clones in the sample, roughly 93% were seen once. The sequencing sample was made of naive CD4+ T cells from PBMCs. Documented subset: CD45RA+ positively selected. The receptors originated from a man younger than 35 in good health. Some clones in this sample may be carry-over from other donors' samples.

V is TRBV5-4 and J is TRBJ1-2; 8 positions agree with TRBD1. CDR3 size: 15 residues. The V gene end was trimmed by 4 bases and the J gene end by 4 bases; junction bases not matched to a gene: 9. Germline V lookup: CDR1 SGHNT, CDR2 YYREEE (reference sequence). CDR3 in amino acids: CASSPGTGSSYGYTF. The CDR3 nucleotides are TGTGCCAGCAGCCCGGGGACAGGAAGTTCCTATGGCTACACCTTC.

The chain employs TRBV5-1 and TRBJ2-1; unclear D gene. The V end lost 4 bases, the J end lost 0 bases, and 14 bases lay between the germline ends. In germline, CDR1 is SGHRS, CDR2 YFSETQ. The CDR3 is made up of 16 amino acids. This CDR3 reads CASSTEPVSSYNEQFF. DNA of the CDR3: TGCGCCAGCAGCACTGAACCGGTTAGCTCCTACAATGAGCAGTTCTTC.

The chain joins TRBV4-2 to TRBJ2-7, with D possibly matching TRBD2 (6 bases). The CDR3 has 16 amino acids. Trimming left V 4 bases short and J 7 bases short, with 23 bases between. Germline V lookup: CDR1 LGHNA, CDR2 YNFKEQ. The CDR3 region is CASSPLKYGGDSEQYF. CDR3 DNA sequence: TGTGCCAGCAGCCCGCTCAAGTATGGCGGGGATTCGGAGCAGTACTTC.

The rearrangement uses TRBV11-2 and TRBJ1-2; 12 bases are a match to TRBD1. The trim removed 5 bases at V and 4 bases at J, leaving 8 bases unmatched. This CDR3 has 16 residues. CDR1 SGHAT and CDR2 FQNNGV come from the germline V gene. The CDR3 DNA is TGTGCCAGCAGCGTGCAAGGGACAGGGGGCTTCTATGGCTACACCTTC. This codes for CASSVQGTGGFYGYTF.

This clone was counted between two and nine times. The gene calls are TRBV28 and TRBJ1-1; no firm D call. The CDR3 sequence is 14 residues long. Germline CDR1 is MDHEN and CDR2 is SYDVKM. V shed 5 bases and J shed 1 base, with 11 bases lying between them. The CDR3 DNA follows: TGTGCCAGCAGTATGGGTACCGGGAACACTGAAGCTTTCTTT. Its translation: CASSMGTGNTEAFF.

The CDR3 DNA is TGTGCCAGCTCGCAAACCGAGACAGGGGATAATGACGAGCAGTACTTC. This gives the protein CASSQTETGDNDEQYF. The chain uses TRBV18 and TRBJ2-7; 8 bases agree with TRBD1. The CDR3 runs to 16 residues. J lost 5 bases, V lost 6 bases, and 15 bases had no gene match. Germline-derived CDR1 and CDR2 are KGHSH and LQKENI. Drawing the rest from reference TRBV18 and TRBJ2-7, the complete variable domain is NAGVMQNPRHLVRRRGQEARLRCSPMKGHSHVYWYRQLPEEGLKFMVYLQKENIIDESGMPKERFSAEFPKEGPSILRIQQVVRGDSAAYFCASSQTETGDNDEQYFGPGTRLTVT.